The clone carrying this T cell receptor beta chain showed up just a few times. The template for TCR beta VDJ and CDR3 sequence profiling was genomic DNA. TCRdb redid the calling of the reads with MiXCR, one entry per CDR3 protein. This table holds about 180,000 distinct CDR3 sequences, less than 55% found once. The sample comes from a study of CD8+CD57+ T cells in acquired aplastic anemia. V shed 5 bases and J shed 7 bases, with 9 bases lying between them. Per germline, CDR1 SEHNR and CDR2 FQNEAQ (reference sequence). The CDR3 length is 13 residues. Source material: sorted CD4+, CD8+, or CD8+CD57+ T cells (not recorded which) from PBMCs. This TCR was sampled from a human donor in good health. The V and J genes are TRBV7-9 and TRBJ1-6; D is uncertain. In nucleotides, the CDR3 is TGTGCCAGCAGCCCAATTAAGAATTCACCCCTCCACTTT. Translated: CASSPIKNSPLHF.